These 26 T cell receptor beta chains originate from one sample sequenced in a study of cytomegalovirus exposure and HLA in healthy donors. PCR involved 60 Vbeta and 13 Jbeta primers. TCRdb's copy holds only in-frame clones and misses some; the assay was immunoSEQ multiplex PCR. The sample lists some 200,000 clones, approximately 85% occurring once. Sequencing used PBMCs. Every receptor here comes from a girl aged 10 to 17 in good health and CMV-seropositive.

This clone was counted a few times. The chain recombines TRBV6-1 with TRBJ2-3; TRBD2 might be the D (5 bases). CDR1 and CDR2 from the germline V gene are MNHNS and SASEGT. The CDR3 is 13 residues long. Trimming took off 3 bases at V and 6 bases at J, with 10 bases between the two ends. The CDR3 coding sequence is TGTGCCAGCAGTGACCGCCTAGCTGATACGCAGTATTTT. Translated, it gives CASSDRLADTQYF.

Only one count was recorded for this clone. J is TRBJ1-2 and V is TRBV6-5; 10 bases align to TRBD1. Germline assignment: CDR1 MNHEY and CDR2 SVGAGI. CDR3 length equals 16 residues. The trim removed 4 bases at V and 0 bases at J, leaving 5 bases unmatched. In nucleotides, the CDR3 is TGTGCCAGCAGTTGGGACAGGGGAGGGGCTAACTATGGCTACACCTTC. It translates to CASSWDRGGANYGYTF.

The chain has TRBV11-3 and TRBJ2-5; 9 bases map to TRBD1. J was trimmed by 5 bases and V by 7 bases; bases with no gene match: 11. Germline V gene sequence: CDR1 SGHNT, CDR2 YENEEA. The CDR3 consists of 15 residues. CDR3 amino acids: CASNTGTGRRETQYF. CDR3 in DNA: TGTGCCAGCAACACCGGGACAGGGAGACGGGAGACCCAGTACTTC.

J is TRBJ2-1 and V is TRBV2, with 11 bases identical to TRBD2. Per germline, CDR1 SNHLY and CDR2 FYNNEI. The CDR3 is made up of 16 amino acids. J lost 2 bases, V lost 7 bases, and 7 bases had no gene match. The CDR3 DNA follows: TGTGCCAGCATTAAAGATAGCGGGGGGGCCTACAATGAGCAGTTCTTC. This encodes CASIKDSGGAYNEQFF.

This clone was seen once. The chain has TRBV4-1 and TRBJ2-7; 14 nucleotides match TRBD2. Germline V CDR1 and CDR2: MGHRA, YSYEKL. The CDR3 loop spans 18 amino acids. J was trimmed by 4 bases and V by 5 bases; bases with no gene match: 13. CDR3 DNA: TGCGCCAGCAGCTATCAGGGGACTAGCGGGGGTATTAGTTACGAGCAGTACTTC. Translating gives CASSYQGTSGGISYEQYF.

This clone was counted between two and nine times. The chain combines TRBV19 with TRBJ1-1; unclear D gene. The germline gives CDR1 LNHDA, CDR2 SQIVND (reference sequence). CDR3 length: 13 residues. Trimming took off 11 bases at V and 4 bases at J, with 17 bases between the two ends. CDR3 amino acids: CAARETGGTEAFF. In DNA form, the CDR3 reads TGTGCCGCTAGAGAGACTGGCGGCACTGAAGCTTTCTTT.

The CDR3 DNA is TGTGCCAGCAGCGCAGGCCTGGGAGTAAACTATGGCTACACCTTC. Residues: CASSAGLGVNYGYTF. This chain connects TRBV13 to TRBJ1-2; the D is unclear. This CDR3 is built from 15 residues. V was cut by 5 bases and J by 2 bases, with 15 bases left in between. The germline CDR1 and CDR2 sequences are PRHDT and FYEKMQ (reference sequence).

V and J are TRBV7-9 and TRBJ2-2; D is uncertain. In germline, CDR1 is SEHNR, CDR2 FQNEAQ (reference sequence). The CDR3 totals 13 residues. V was pared by 1 base and J by 8 bases, with 8 bases between. CDR3 in amino acids: CASSLVWRGELFF. The CDR3 coding sequence is TGTGCCAGCAGCTTAGTTTGGCGGGGGGAGCTGTTTTTT.

Only a few counts were recorded for this clone. The V and J genes are TRBV11-2 and TRBJ1-3, with D maybe TRBD1 (6 bases). Germline lookup yields CDR1 SGHAT and CDR2 FQNNGV. The V end was cut by 0 bases, the J end by 0 bases, with 9 bases between. This CDR3 has 16 amino acids. CDR3 region: CASSLDPRGSGNTIYF. For the CDR3, the DNA is TGTGCCAGCAGCTTAGACCCCAGGGGCTCTGGAAACACCATATATTTT.

In DNA, the CDR3 is TGTGCCAGCAGCAAAGGGGTCCTGGGACAGGGTCTTCAGCCCCAGCATTTT. It is translated as CASSKGVLGQGLQPQHF. The chain joins TRBV11-2 to TRBJ1-5; 9 nucleotides agree with TRBD1. The germline V gene has CDR1 SGHAT and CDR2 FQNNGV. The junction had 14 bases not matched to a gene; V was cut back by 5 bases and J by 6 bases. The CDR3 extends over 17 amino acids.

Only one count was recorded for this clone. The rearrangement uses TRBV4-3 and TRBJ1-2, with D unclear. V lost 0 bases, J lost 8 bases, and 7 bases lay in between. The CDR3 extends over 12 amino acids. CDR1 and CDR2 (germline): LGHNA, YSLEER. The CDR3 coding sequence is TGCGCCAGCAGCCAAGAGGGCGTCGGCTACACCTTC. Protein: CASSQEGVGYTF.

This clone was detected once. The V gene is TRBV5-1, the J gene TRBJ2-7; 8 nucleotides line up with TRBD2. The germline V gene has CDR1 SGHRS and CDR2 YFSETQ. The CDR3 extends over 15 amino acids. Germline trimming cut 0 bases from V and 4 bases from J; bases unmatched to any gene: 6. The CDR3 sequence: CASSLATGGEYEQYF. The CDR3 DNA follows: TGCGCCAGCAGCTTGGCCACGGGGGGGGAGTACGAGCAGTACTTC.

Only a few counts were recorded for this clone. V usage is TRBV6-1 and J usage is TRBJ2-7; D remains ambiguous. CDR1 is MNHNS and CDR2 is SASEGT in the germline V gene. V was pared by 3 bases and J by 3 bases, with 9 bases between. This CDR3 is built from 13 residues. The CDR3 DNA reads as TGTGCCAGCAGTGAGGTGCGGAGCTACGAGCAGTACTTC. This gives the protein CASSEVRSYEQYF.

This rearrangement joins TRBV5-1 to TRBJ2-7, with D perhaps matching TRBD1 (6 bases). The CDR3 covers 15 residues. Per the germline V gene, CDR1 is SGHRS and CDR2 is YFSETQ. Trimming stripped 4 bases from V and 3 bases from J, with 17 bases between. In DNA, the CDR3 is TGCGCCAGCAGCACCGACCCGGGACAAAGCTACGAGCAGTACTTC. It yields the protein CASSTDPGQSYEQYF.

The chain uses TRBV19 and TRBJ2-7; 12 positions agree with TRBD2. This CDR3 region has 17 residues. V dropped 6 bases and J dropped 1; count of bases not matched to a gene: 10. Germline CDR1 is LNHDA and CDR2 is SQIVND (reference sequence). The CDR3 nucleotides read TGTGCCAGTAGCCTCCGACTAGCGGGGGATAGATCCTACGAGCAGTACTTC. Translated: CASSLRLAGDRSYEQYF.

The gene calls are TRBV19 and TRBJ2-1, with D unresolved. This CDR3 region has 12 residues. CDR1 and CDR2 from the germline V gene are LNHDA and SQIVND (reference sequence). Trimming took off 2 bases at V and 9 bases at J, with 8 bases between the two ends. The DNA for the CDR3 is TGTGCCAGTAGTATACTGGGCGCTGAGCAGTTCTTC. It codes for CASSILGAEQFF.

The chain has TRBV5-1 and TRBJ1-2; the D gene is possibly TRBD1 (5 bases). In germline, CDR1 is SGHRS, CDR2 YFSETQ. The CDR3 length is 14 residues. V lost 0 bases, J lost 4 bases, and 10 bases lay in between. This chain's CDR3 is CASSLDPGPYGYTF. CDR3 bases: TGCGCCAGCAGCTTGGACCCAGGGCCCTATGGCTACACCTTC.

The chain has TRBV30 and TRBJ2-2; D call uncertain. V lost 4 bases, J lost 4 bases, and 13 bases lay in between. The CDR3 extends over 14 amino acids. CDR1 is GTSNPN, CDR2 SVGIG, per germline (reference sequence). The CDR3 DNA reads TGTGCCTGGATTAGCCCCGGAATCACCGGGGAGCTGTTTTTT. The encoded protein is CAWISPGITGELFF.

The chain recombines TRBV18 with TRBJ1-2; 7 nucleotides line up with TRBD1. V was pared by 3 bases and J by 2 bases, with 0 bases of the junction left unmatched. The germline CDR1 and CDR2 sequences are KGHSH and LQKENI. The CDR3 covers 13 residues. The chain's CDR3 is CASSPGQNYGYTF. CDR3 sequence (DNA): TGTGCCAGCTCACCGGGACAGAACTATGGCTACACCTTC. The full variable domain, in which reference TRBV18 and TRBJ1-2 provide the parts outside the CDR3, is NAGVMQNPRHLVRRRGQEARLRCSPMKGHSHVYWYRQLPEEGLKFMVYLQKENIIDESGMPKERFSAEFPKEGPSILRIQQVVRGDSAAYFCASSPGQNYGYTFGSGTRLTVV.

The chain is built from TRBV30 and TRBJ2-7; possible D gene TRBD1, 5 bases. Germline loops: CDR1 GTSNPN, CDR2 SVGIG (reference sequence). The CDR3 runs to 12 residues. The V end lost 5 bases, the J end lost 4 bases, and 12 bases lay between the germline ends. The CDR3 sequence is CAWSRALYEQYF. CDR3 nucleotides: TGTGCCTGGTCCAGGGCACTTTACGAGCAGTACTTC.

This clone was observed a handful of times. CDR3 bases: TGCGCCAGCAGCCAGTCTGCTCAGGGTGAATCACCCCTCCACTTT. Translated: CASSQSAQGESPLHF. V gene TRBV4-3 combines with J gene TRBJ1-6; TRBD1 might be the D (5 bases). The CDR3 loop spans 15 amino acids. CDR1 is LGHNA and CDR2 is YSLEER in the germline V gene. V was clipped by 3 bases and J by 10 bases, with 16 bases between them.

The chain recombines TRBV14 with TRBJ2-1; TRBD2 matches at 9 bases. Unmatched junction bases numbered 4, after V lost 5 bases and J lost 11 bases. This CDR3 is 12 amino acids long. Germline loops: CDR1 SGHDN, CDR2 FVKESK. This CDR3 is CASSDSGGKQFF. The CDR3 DNA follows: TGTGCCAGCAGCGATAGCGGGGGAAAGCAGTTCTTC.

The J gene is TRBJ2-1, the V gene TRBV19; D is perhaps TRBD1 (5 bases). The CDR3 length is 16 residues. Germline CDR1 reads LNHDA; CDR2 reads SQIVND (reference sequence). Trimming took off 0 bases at V and 4 bases at J, with 13 bases between the two ends. In nucleotides, the CDR3 is TGTGCCAGTAGTATAGATTTGTTGGACACATACAATGAGCAGTTCTTC. This sequence encodes CASSIDLLDTYNEQFF.

The genes are TRBV10-3 and TRBJ1-1; D call uncertain. Between the trimmed V and J ends, which lost 0 bases and 5 bases, there was a span of 13 bases. The CDR3 loop spans 15 amino acids. The germline V gene has CDR1 ENHRY and CDR2 SYGVKD. The CDR3 DNA reads TGTGCCATCAGTGAGTCCTCTCCGGGTGGGACTGAAGCTTTCTTT. Encoded protein: CAISESSPGGTEAFF.

This clone was seen only a few times. The V gene is TRBV7-6, the J gene TRBJ2-7, with 11 bases aligning to TRBD2. The CDR3 length is 18 residues. Germline V gene sequence: CDR1 SGHVS, CDR2 FNYEAQ. Germline trimming cut 4 bases from V and 4 bases from J; bases unmatched to any gene: 15. The CDR3 DNA is TGTGCCAGCAGCTCCCGGCCTAGCGGGGGGCCATCCCTATACGAGCAGTACTTC. This encodes CASSSRPSGGPSLYEQYF.

CDR3 nucleotides: TGTGCCAGCAGTTACCACACTCCGGGGGGTTCACCCCTCCACTTT. Protein sequence: CASSYHTPGGSPLHF. This chain links TRBV6-5 with TRBJ1-6; D might be TRBD1 (5 bases). The V end was cut by 2 bases, the J end by 9 bases, with 14 bases between. The CDR3 is 15 residues long. Germline V CDR1 and CDR2: MNHEY, SVGAGI.